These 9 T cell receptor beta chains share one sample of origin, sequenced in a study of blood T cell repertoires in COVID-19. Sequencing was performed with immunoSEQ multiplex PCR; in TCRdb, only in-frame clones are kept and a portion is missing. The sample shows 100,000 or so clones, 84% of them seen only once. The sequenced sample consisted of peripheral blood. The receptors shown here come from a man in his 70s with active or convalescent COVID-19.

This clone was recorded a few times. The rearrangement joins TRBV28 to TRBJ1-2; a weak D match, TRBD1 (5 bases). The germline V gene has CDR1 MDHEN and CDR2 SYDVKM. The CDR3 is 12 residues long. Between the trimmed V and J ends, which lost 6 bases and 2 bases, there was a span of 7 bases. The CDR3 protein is CASSRQNYGYTF. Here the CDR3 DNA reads TGTGCCAGCAGCAGACAGAACTATGGCTACACCTTC.

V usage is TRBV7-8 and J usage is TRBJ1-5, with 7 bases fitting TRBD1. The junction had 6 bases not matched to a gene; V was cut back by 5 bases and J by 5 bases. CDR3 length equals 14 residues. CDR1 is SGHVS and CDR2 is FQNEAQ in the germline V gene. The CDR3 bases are TGTGCCAGCAGCACGGACAGGCTCGATCAGCCCCAGCATTTT. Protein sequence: CASSTDRLDQPQHF.

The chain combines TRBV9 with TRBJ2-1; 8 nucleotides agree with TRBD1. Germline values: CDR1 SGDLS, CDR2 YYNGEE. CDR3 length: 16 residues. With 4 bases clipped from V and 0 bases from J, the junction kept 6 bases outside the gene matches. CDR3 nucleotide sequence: TGTGCCAGCAGCCCAAGACAGGGGAGCTCCTACAATGAGCAGTTCTTC. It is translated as CASSPRQGSSYNEQFF.

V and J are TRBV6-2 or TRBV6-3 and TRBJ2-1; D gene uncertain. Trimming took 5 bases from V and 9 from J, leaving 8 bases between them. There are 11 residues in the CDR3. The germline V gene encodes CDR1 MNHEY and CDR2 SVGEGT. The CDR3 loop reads CASSLGSEQFF. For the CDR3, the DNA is TGTGCCAGCAGTCTCGGTAGTGAGCAGTTCTTC.

This CDR3 is CASSLGLRDSPQETQYF. CDR3 DNA: TGCGCCAGCAGCTTGGGATTACGGGACAGTCCCCAAGAGACCCAGTACTTC. V is TRBV5-1 and J is TRBJ2-5; 7 nucleotides align to TRBD1. The CDR3 sequence is 17 residues long. The trim removed 0 bases at V and 1 base at J, leaving 9 bases unmatched. Germline values: CDR1 SGHRS, CDR2 YFSETQ.

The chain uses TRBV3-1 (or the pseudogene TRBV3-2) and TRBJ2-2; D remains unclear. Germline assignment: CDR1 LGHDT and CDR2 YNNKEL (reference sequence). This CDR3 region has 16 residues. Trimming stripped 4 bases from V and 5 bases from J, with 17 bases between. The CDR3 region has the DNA TGTGCCAGCAGCCGCGGTGCGTTGCCCGGGACCGGGGAGCTGTTTTTT. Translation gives CASSRGALPGTGELFF.

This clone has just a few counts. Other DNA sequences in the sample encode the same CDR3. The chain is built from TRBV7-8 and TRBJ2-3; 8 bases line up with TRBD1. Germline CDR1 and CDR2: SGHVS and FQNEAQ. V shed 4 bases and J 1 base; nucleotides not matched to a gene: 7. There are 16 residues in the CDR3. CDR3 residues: CASSSQGARGTDTQYF. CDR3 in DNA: TGTGCCAGCAGCTCTCAGGGGGCGCGGGGCACAGATACGCAGTATTTT.

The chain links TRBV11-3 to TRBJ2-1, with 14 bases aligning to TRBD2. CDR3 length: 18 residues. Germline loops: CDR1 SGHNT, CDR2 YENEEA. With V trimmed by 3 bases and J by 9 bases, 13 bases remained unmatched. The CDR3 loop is CASSFSGTSGGRLGEQFF. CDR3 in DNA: TGTGCCAGCAGCTTCTCCGGGACTAGCGGGGGTCGATTAGGTGAGCAGTTCTTC.

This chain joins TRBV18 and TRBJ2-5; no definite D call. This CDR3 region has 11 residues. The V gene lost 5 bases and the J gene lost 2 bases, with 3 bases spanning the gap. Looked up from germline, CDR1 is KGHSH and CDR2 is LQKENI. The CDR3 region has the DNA TGTGCCAGCTCAACTCAAGAGACCCAGTACTTC. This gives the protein CASSTQETQYF.